This T cell receptor beta chain was captured in a study of shared clonotypes between healthy human individuals. Naive CD8 cells lacked CD45RO and underwent positive selection for CCR7, leaving out terminally differentiated effector memory CD45RA+ cells. On this clone: Its antigen is currently unknown. This same CDR3 is encoded by further DNA sequences in the sample.

The CDR3 sequence is 12 residues long. The ends were cut back, 2 bases at V and 4 bases at J, with 6 bases in the middle. Per germline, CDR1 PRHDT and CDR2 FYEKMQ (reference sequence). General observations from the study: Investigators expected sequencing depth to affect clonotype sharing among donors. Estimated clonotype richness was generally higher in naive than memory subsets.

The authors' processing: ImmunoSEQ gave junction-only sequences without quality scores, so filtering differed. The method was immunoSEQ multiplex PCR; TCRdb's version includes in-frame clones alone and lacks a portion of them. V, J and clone size derive from that table, while D and trimming were established from the DNA sequence. The data hold hundreds of thousands of clones, with nearly 97% observed a single time. The gene calls are TRBV13 and TRBJ2-7, with unresolved D. The sequenced sample was naive CD8+ T cells sorted from blood. The receptor comes from a woman in her 30s in good health. CDR3 DNA sequence: TGTGCCAGCAGCTTATCCACGTACGAGCAGTACTTC. Amino acid sequence: CASSLSTYEQYF.